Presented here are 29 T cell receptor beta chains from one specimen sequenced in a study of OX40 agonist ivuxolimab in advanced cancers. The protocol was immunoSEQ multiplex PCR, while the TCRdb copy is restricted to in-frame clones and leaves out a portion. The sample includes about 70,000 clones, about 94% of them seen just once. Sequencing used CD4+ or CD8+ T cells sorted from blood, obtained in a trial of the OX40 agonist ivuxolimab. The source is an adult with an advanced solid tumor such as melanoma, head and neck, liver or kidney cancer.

The CDR3: CASSLETGLRSGANVLTF. The CDR3 DNA sequence: TGCGCCAGCAGCTTGGAGACAGGGCTCCGCTCTGGGGCCAACGTCCTGACTTTC. The chain employs TRBV5-1 and TRBJ2-6, with 7 bases aligning to TRBD1. CDR3 length: 18 residues. V gave up 0 bases and J gave up 0 bases; unmatched junction bases: 6. Germline V gene sequence: CDR1 SGHRS, CDR2 YFSETQ.

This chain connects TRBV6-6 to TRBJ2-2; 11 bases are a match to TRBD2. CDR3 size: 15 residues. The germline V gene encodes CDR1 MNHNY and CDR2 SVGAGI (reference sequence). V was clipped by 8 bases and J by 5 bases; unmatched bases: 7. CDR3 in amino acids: CASGLAGFGTGELFF. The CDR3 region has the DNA TGTGCCAGCGGACTAGCGGGTTTTGGGACCGGGGAGCTGTTTTTT.

As DNA, the CDR3 is TGTGCCAGCTCACCGGACGGGGAGCTGTTTTTT. It encodes CASSPDGELFF. The chain joins TRBV18 to TRBJ2-2; D ambiguous. Trimming took off 3 bases at V and 7 bases at J, with 3 bases between the two ends. The CDR3 has 11 amino acids. CDR1 KGHSH and CDR2 LQKENI come from the germline V gene.

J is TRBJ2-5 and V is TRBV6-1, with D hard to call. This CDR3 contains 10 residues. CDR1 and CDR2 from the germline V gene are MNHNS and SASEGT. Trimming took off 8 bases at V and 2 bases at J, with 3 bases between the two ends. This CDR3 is CASYQETQYF. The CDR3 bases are TGTGCCAGCTATCAAGAGACCCAGTACTTC.

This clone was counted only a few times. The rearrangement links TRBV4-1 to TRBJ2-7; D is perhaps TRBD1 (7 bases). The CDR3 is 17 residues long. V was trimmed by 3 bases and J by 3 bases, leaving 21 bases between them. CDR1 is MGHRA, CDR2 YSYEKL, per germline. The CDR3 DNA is TGCGCCAGCAGCCAGGAGGGACCGGGACAGTTCTTCTACGAGCAGTACTTC. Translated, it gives CASSQEGPGQFFYEQYF.

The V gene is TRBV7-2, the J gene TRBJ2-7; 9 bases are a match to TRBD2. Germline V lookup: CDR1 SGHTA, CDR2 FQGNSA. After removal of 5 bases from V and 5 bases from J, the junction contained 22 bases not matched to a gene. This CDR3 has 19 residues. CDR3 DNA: TGTGCCAGCAGCCCCCTCGGGAGCGGGGGGTCTAACCTTTGGGACGAGCAGTACTTC. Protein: CASSPLGSGGSNLWDEQYF.

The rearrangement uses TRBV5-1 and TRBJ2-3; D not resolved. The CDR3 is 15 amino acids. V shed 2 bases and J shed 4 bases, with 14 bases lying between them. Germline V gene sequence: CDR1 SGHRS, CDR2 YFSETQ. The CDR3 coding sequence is TGCGCCAGCAGCTTTCCAGCAGAAGGCCCAGATACGCAGTATTTT. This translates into CASSFPAEGPDTQYF.

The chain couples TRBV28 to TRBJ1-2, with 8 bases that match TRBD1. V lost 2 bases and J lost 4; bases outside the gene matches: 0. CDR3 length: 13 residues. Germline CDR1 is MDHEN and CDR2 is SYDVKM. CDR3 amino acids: CASSLGTGYGYTF. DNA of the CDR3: TGTGCCAGCAGTTTAGGGACAGGCTATGGCTACACCTTC.

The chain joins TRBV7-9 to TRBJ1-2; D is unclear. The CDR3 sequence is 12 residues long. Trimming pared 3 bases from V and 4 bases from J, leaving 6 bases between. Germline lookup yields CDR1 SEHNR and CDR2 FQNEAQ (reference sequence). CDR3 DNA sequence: TGTGCCAGCAGCTTCAAGGGCTATGGCTACACCTTC. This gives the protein CASSFKGYGYTF.

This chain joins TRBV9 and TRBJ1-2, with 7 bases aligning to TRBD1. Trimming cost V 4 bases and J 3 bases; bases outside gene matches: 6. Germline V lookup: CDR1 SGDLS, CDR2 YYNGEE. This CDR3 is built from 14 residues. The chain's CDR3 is CASSSDRVYYGYTF. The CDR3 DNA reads TGTGCCAGCAGCTCAGACAGGGTCTACTATGGCTACACCTTC.

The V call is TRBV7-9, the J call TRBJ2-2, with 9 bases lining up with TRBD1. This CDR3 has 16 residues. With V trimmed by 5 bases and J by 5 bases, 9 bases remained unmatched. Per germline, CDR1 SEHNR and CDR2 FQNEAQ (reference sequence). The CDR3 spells CASSAPGTGYTGELFF. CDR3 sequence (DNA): TGTGCCAGCAGCGCACCCGGGACAGGGTATACCGGGGAGCTGTTTTTT.

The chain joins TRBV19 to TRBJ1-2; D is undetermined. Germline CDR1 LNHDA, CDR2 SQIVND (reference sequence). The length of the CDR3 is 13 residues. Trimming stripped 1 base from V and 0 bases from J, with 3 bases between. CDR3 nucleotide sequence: TGTGCCAGTAGTATAGGGGCTAACTATGGCTACACCTTC. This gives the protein CASSIGANYGYTF.

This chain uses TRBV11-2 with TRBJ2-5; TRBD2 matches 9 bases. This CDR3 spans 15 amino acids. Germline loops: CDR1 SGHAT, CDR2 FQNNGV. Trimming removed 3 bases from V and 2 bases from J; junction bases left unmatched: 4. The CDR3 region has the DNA TGTGCCAGCAGCTTTCTAGCGGGGACGCAAGAGACCCAGTACTTC. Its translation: CASSFLAGTQETQYF.

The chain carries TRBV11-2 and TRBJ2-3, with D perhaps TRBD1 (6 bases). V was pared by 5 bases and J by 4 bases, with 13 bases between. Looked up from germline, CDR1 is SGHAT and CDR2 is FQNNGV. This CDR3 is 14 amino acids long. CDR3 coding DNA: TGTGCCAGCAGCATTTTCCCAGGGGCAGATACGCAGTATTTT. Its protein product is CASSIFPGADTQYF.

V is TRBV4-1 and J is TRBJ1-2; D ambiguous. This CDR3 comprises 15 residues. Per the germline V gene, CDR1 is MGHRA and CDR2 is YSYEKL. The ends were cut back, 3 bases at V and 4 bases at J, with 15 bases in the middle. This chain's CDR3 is CASSQIGFLLYGYTF. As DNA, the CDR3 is TGCGCCAGCAGCCAGATCGGCTTTCTCCTCTATGGCTACACCTTC.

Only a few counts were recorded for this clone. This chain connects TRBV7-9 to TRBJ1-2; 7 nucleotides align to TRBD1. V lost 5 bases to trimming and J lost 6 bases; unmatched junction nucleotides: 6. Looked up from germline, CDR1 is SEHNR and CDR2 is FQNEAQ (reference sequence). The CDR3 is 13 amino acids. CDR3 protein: CASSPAGTDGYTF. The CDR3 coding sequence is TGTGCCAGCAGCCCAGCCGGGACAGATGGCTACACCTTC. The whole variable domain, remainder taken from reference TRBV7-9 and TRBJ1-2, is DTGVSQNPRHKITKRGQNVTFRCDPISEHNRLYWYRQTLGQGPEFLTYFQNEAQLEKSRLLSDRFSAERPKGSFSTLEIQRTEQGDSAMYLCASSPAGTDGYTFGSGTRLTVV.

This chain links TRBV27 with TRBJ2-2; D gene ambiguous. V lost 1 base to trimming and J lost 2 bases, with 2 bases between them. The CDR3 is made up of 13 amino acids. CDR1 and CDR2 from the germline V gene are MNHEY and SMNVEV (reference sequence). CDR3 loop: CASSLLNTGELFF. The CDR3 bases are TGTGCCAGCAGTTTATTAAACACCGGGGAGCTGTTTTTT.

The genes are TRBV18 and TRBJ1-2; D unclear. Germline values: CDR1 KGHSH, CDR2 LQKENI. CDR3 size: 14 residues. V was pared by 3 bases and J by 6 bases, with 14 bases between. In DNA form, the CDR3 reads TGTGCCAGCTCACCCCTGGGTCAGATTGATGGCTACACCTTC. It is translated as CASSPLGQIDGYTF.

The CDR3 sequence: CASRDRQELNIQYF. The CDR3 DNA sequence: TGTGCCAGCAGAGATCGACAGGAGCTAAACATTCAGTACTTC. The V and J genes are TRBV27 and TRBJ2-4; weak D call: TRBD1 (6 bases). Germline V gene lookup returns CDR1 MNHEY and CDR2 SMNVEV (reference sequence). V lost 6 bases and J lost 6, with 15 bases in between. CDR3 length: 14 residues.

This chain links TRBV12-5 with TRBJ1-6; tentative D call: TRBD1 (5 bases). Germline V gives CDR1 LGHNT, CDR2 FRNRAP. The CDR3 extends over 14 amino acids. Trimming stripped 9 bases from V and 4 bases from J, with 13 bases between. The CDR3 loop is CARVDKPYNSPLHF. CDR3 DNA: TGTGCTAGAGTGGACAAACCATATAATTCACCCCTCCACTTT.

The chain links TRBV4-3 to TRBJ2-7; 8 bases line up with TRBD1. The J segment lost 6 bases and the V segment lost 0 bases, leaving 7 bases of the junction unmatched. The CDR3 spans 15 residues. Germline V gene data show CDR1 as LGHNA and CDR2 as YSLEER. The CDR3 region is CASSQERQGASEQYF. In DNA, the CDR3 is TGCGCCAGCAGCCAAGAGCGCCAGGGGGCTAGCGAGCAGTACTTC.

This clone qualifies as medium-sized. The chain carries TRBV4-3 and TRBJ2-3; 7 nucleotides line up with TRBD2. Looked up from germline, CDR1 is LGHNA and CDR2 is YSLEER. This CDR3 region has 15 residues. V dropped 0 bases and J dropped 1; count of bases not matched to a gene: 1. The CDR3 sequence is CASSQESGGTDTQYF. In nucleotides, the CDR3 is TGCGCCAGCAGCCAAGAAAGCGGGGGCACAGATACGCAGTATTTT.

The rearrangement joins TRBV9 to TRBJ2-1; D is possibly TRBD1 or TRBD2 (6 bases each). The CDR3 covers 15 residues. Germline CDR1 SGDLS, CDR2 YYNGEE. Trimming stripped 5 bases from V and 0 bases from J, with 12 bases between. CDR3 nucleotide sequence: TGTGCCAGCAGTGGGGGGCAGCGCTCCTACAATGAGCAGTTCTTC. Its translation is CASSGGQRSYNEQFF.

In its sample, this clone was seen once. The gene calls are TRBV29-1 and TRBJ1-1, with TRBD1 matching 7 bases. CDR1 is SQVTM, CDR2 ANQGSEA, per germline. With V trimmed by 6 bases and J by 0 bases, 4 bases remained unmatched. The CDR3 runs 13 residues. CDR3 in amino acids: CSVHGTVNTEAFF. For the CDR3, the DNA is TGCAGCGTCCACGGGACAGTGAACACTGAAGCTTTCTTT. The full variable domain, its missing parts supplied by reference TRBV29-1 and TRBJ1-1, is SAVISQKPSRDICQRGTSLTIQCQVDSQVTMMFWYRQQPGQSLTLIATANQGSEATYESGFVIDKFPISRPNLTFSTLTVSNMSPEDSSIYLCSVHGTVNTEAFFGQGTRLTVV.

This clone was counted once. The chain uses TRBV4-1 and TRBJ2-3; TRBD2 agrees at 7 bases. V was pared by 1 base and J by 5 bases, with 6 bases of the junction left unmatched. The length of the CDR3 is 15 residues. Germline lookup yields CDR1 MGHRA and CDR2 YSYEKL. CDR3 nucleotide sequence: TGCGCCAGCAGCCAAGTGGTTGCGGGGGTAGATACGCAGTATTTT. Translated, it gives CASSQVVAGVDTQYF.

CDR3: CASSQEDSRGTEAFF. DNA for the CDR3: TGTGCCAGCAGCCAAGAGGATAGCCGGGGAACTGAAGCTTTCTTT. The gene calls are TRBV14 and TRBJ1-1; D is unclear. V was shortened by 0 bases and J by 5 bases, with 13 bases between the two germline ends. Looked up from germline, CDR1 is SGHDN and CDR2 is FVKESK. The CDR3 covers 15 residues.

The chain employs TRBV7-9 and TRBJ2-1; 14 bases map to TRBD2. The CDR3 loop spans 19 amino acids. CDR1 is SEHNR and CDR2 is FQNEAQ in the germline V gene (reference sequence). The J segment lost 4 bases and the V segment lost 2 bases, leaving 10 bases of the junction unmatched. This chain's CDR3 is CASSLYRTSGGPDYNEQFF. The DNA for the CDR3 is TGTGCCAGCAGCTTATATCGGACTAGCGGGGGGCCCGATTACAATGAGCAGTTCTTC. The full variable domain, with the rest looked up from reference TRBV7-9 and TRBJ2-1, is DTGVSQNPRHKITKRGQNVTFRCDPISEHNRLYWYRQTLGQGPEFLTYFQNEAQLEKSRLLSDRFSAERPKGSFSTLEIQRTEQGDSAMYLCASSLYRTSGGPDYNEQFFGPGTRLTVL.

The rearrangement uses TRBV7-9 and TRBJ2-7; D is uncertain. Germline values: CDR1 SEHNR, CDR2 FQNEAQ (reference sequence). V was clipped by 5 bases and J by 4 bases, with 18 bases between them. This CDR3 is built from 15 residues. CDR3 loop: CASSGSQEPTYEQYF. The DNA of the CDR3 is TGTGCCAGCAGCGGAAGCCAGGAGCCTACGTACGAGCAGTACTTC. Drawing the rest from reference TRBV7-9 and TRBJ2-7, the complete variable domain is DTGVSQNPRHKITKRGQNVTFRCDPISEHNRLYWYRQTLGQGPEFLTYFQNEAQLEKSRLLSDRFSAERPKGSFSTLEIQRTEQGDSAMYLCASSGSQEPTYEQYFGPGTRLTVT.

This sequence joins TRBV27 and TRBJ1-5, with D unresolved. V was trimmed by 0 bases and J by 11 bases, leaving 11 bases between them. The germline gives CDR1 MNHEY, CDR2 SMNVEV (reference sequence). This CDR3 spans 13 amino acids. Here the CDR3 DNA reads TGTGCCAGCAGTTTATCCCGGGCCTCCACCCAGCATTTT. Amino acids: CASSLSRASTQHF.